This T cell receptor (beta chain) was sequenced in a study of T cells after yellow fever vaccination. On the study more broadly: The authors sorted the EM, EMRA, CM and Tscm memory subsets using CD3, CD45RA, CCR7 and CD95.

Sample share makes this clonotype medium-sized. Deletions cut 3 bases from V and 3 bases from J, with 6 bases between. The CDR3 spans 13 residues. Germline V CDR1 and CDR2: SGHTA, FQGNSA. Study-wide results and caveats: Almost every vaccine-responding clonotype was undetectable in sorted memory subsets on day 0. Subsequent to the booster, the majority of primary-vaccination clones reappeared (96% CD4, approximately 85% CD8).

TCRdb reprocessed the 5' RACE reads with MiXCR, giving one entry per CDR3 protein. Found here are 12,000 to 15,000 distinct CDR3 sequences, roughly 8% of them singletons; the top ten hold about 1.5%. This chain links TRBV7-2 with TRBJ1-5; D call uncertain. The sample was PBMCs, either bulk or a sorted T-cell subset (CD4+, CD8+, memory, or dextramer-sorted; not recorded which), taken on the day of the yellow fever booster vaccination. This clonotype originated in a man aged 18-30 years who received the YFV17D yellow fever vaccine. In DNA, the CDR3 is TGTGCCAGCAGCTTTTCCAACAATCAGCCCCAGCATTTT. The encoded protein is CASSFSNNQPQHF.